These 22 T cell receptor beta chains came from one sample sequenced in a study of PD-1 blockade in mismatch repair-deficient tumors (dated by TCRdb to between 2016 and 2019). The protocol used for the library was the immunoSEQ multiplex PCR assay. TCRdb mirrors the immuneACCESS table, restricted to in-frame sequences. Some clones are absent from its copies; in checked studies, under half trace to an unresolved V gene, and the reason for the others is unknown. Across this sample there are tens of thousands of clones, with approximately 81% seen only once. Jointly, the top ten make up roughly 5.5% of the sample. Specimen: peripheral blood, collected 44 weeks after starting pembrolizumab. These receptors all stem from an adult with mismatch repair-deficient cancer.

J is TRBJ1-2 and V is TRBV28; D is undetermined. V lost 6 bases to trimming and J lost 4 bases, with 21 bases between them. The CDR3 loop spans 16 amino acids. The germline V gene encodes CDR1 MDHEN and CDR2 SYDVKM. CDR3 DNA sequence: TGTGCCAGCAGGGACGGTAACTTAGGTACGCCCTATGGCTACACCTTC. This codes for CASRDGNLGTPYGYTF.

The V call is TRBV18, the J call TRBJ2-2, with D possibly TRBD2 on 6 matching bases. The V gene's germline CDR1 is KGHSH and CDR2 LQKENI. This CDR3 has 16 amino acids. V was shortened by 6 bases and J by 1 base, with 15 bases between the two germline ends. The CDR3 bases are TGTGCCAGCTCTCCCACGGGAGCGTTGAACACCGGGGAGCTGTTTTTT. Protein: CASSPTGALNTGELFF.

This clone was seen a few times. J is TRBJ2-1 and V is TRBV11-2; no clear D gene. The V and J ends lost 2 bases and 0 bases respectively, with 14 bases between them. The CDR3 is 17 residues long. The germline gives CDR1 SGHAT, CDR2 FQNNGV. The CDR3 region is CASSLKAPFISYNEQFF. For the CDR3, the DNA is TGTGCCAGCAGCTTAAAAGCACCATTCATCTCCTACAATGAGCAGTTCTTC.

The V and J genes are TRBV12-5 and TRBJ2-2, with D possibly being TRBD1 (6 bases). The CDR3 length is 15 residues. The V end lost 1 base, the J end lost 1 base, and 7 bases lay between the germline ends. The germline V gene encodes CDR1 LGHNT and CDR2 FRNRAP. The CDR3 region is CASGLGRGNTGELFF. DNA for the CDR3: TGTGCTAGTGGTTTGGGCAGGGGGAACACCGGGGAGCTGTTTTTT.

V gene TRBV5-4 combines with J gene TRBJ2-2; D might be TRBD1 (6 bases). With 0 bases removed from V and 0 bases from J, the gap between germline ends came to 12 bases. The CDR3 totals 17 residues. Germline loops: CDR1 SGHNT, CDR2 YYREEE (reference sequence). The CDR3 coding sequence is TGTGCCAGCAGCTTGGGGGACACACGCCCGAACACCGGGGAGCTGTTTTTT. The encoded protein is CASSLGDTRPNTGELFF.

The J gene is TRBJ2-1, the V gene TRBV9, with TRBD2 as a possible D gene (6 bases). V shed 0 bases and J shed 0 bases, with 13 bases lying between them. Germline CDR1 reads SGDLS; CDR2 reads YYNGEE. This CDR3 spans 17 amino acids. CDR3 DNA sequence: TGTGCCAGCAGCGTAGTGCGGGGAGGAGGCTCCTACAATGAGCAGTTCTTC. It translates to CASSVVRGGGSYNEQFF.

The chain recombines TRBV7-2 with TRBJ1-3; D not certain. The CDR3 spans 14 residues. Germline CDR1 reads SGHTA; CDR2 reads FQGNSA. V lost 3 bases and J lost 2, with 8 bases in between. CDR3 region: CASSLRGAGNTIYF. DNA of the CDR3: TGTGCCAGCAGCTTGAGAGGCGCTGGAAACACCATATATTTT.

The genes are TRBV4-1 and TRBJ2-1, with 10 bases aligning to TRBD2. Trimming cost V 1 base and J 7 bases; bases outside gene matches: 7. Germline CDR1 MGHRA, CDR2 YSYEKL. CDR3 length equals 16 residues. DNA for the CDR3: TGCGCCAGCAGCCAAGGGGCGGAGACTAGCGGGAATGAGCAGTTCTTC. It yields the protein CASSQGAETSGNEQFF.

The J gene is TRBJ1-2, the V gene TRBV11-2; 9 nucleotides match TRBD1. The CDR3 loop spans 15 amino acids. The V gene end was trimmed by 5 bases and the J gene end by 5 bases; junction bases not matched to a gene: 9. The germline gives CDR1 SGHAT, CDR2 FQNNGV. The CDR3 loop reads CASSLAQGQGYGYTF. The CDR3 DNA reads as TGTGCCAGCAGCCTAGCGCAGGGACAGGGATATGGCTACACCTTC.

The chain is built from TRBV6-6 and TRBJ1-2; no reliable D call. The ends were cut back, 6 bases at V and 0 bases at J, with 8 bases in the middle. The length of the CDR3 is 13 residues. Germline V gives CDR1 MNHNY, CDR2 SVGAGI (reference sequence). The CDR3 DNA reads as TGTGCCAGCAGCCCCGGAACTAACTATGGCTACACCTTC. Translated, it gives CASSPGTNYGYTF.

J is TRBJ2-1 and V is TRBV6-5, with 12 positions matching TRBD2. This CDR3 is 16 amino acids long. With V trimmed by 2 bases and J by 8 bases, 7 bases remained unmatched. The germline gives CDR1 MNHEY, CDR2 SVGAGI. CDR3 amino acids: CASSYGLAGGVDEQFF. The CDR3, as DNA: TGTGCCAGCAGTTACGGGCTAGCGGGAGGGGTGGATGAGCAGTTCTTC.

This chain connects TRBV28 to TRBJ2-1; 8 nucleotides line up with TRBD2. Per germline, CDR1 MDHEN and CDR2 SYDVKM. The length of the CDR3 is 15 residues. Trimming took 1 base from V and 7 from J; bases not matched to a gene: 6. CDR3 sequence reads: CASSLLAAGGNEQFF. DNA for the CDR3: TGTGCCAGCAGTTTATTGGCCGCGGGAGGAAATGAGCAGTTCTTC. Complete variable domain (other parts from reference TRBV28 and TRBJ2-1): DVKVTQSSRYLVKRTGEKVFLECVQDMDHENMFWYRQDPGLGLRLIYFSYDVKMKEKGDIPEGYSVSREKKERFSLILESASTNQTSMYLCASSLLAAGGNEQFFGPGTRLTVL.

This chain uses TRBV30 with TRBJ2-1; 7 nucleotides align to TRBD1. The CDR3 runs 13 residues. Germline V CDR1 and CDR2: GTSNPN, SVGIG (reference sequence). V shed 8 bases and J 0 bases; nucleotides not matched to a gene: 4. In DNA, the CDR3 is TGTGCCGGACAGGAAAGCTCCTACAATGAGCAGTTCTTC. Protein: CAGQESSYNEQFF.

CDR3 in DNA: TGTGCCAGCAGCCCCCGGACGGGCACCGGGGAGCTGTTTTTT. This translates into CASSPRTGTGELFF. The chain couples TRBV7-6 to TRBJ2-2; D uncertain. Germline V CDR1 and CDR2: SGHVS, FNYEAQ. V dropped 5 bases and J dropped 4 bases, with 11 bases sitting between them. This CDR3 comprises 14 residues.

The V gene is TRBV5-1, the J gene TRBJ2-1; TRBD1 matches at 7 bases. Germline trimming cut 1 base from V and 9 bases from J; bases unmatched to any gene: 13. Germline V gene sequence: CDR1 SGHRS, CDR2 YFSETQ. The length of the CDR3 is 16 residues. The CDR3 nucleotides are TGCGCCAGCAGCTTGTCGAGACAGGGTTCCCATGTTGAGCAGTTCTTC. Protein sequence: CASSLSRQGSHVEQFF. Complete variable domain (other parts from reference TRBV5-1 and TRBJ2-1): KAGVTQTPRYLIKTRGQQVTLSCSPISGHRSVSWYQQTPGQGLQFLFEYFSETQRNKGNFPGRFSGRQFSNSRSEMNVSTLELGDSALYLCASSLSRQGSHVEQFFGPGTRLTVL.

The chain joins TRBV9 to TRBJ2-5; TRBD2 is a possible D gene (6 bases). The length of the CDR3 is 14 residues. V was cut by 2 bases and J by 3 bases, with 11 bases left in between. Germline CDR1 reads SGDLS; CDR2 reads YYNGEE. The chain's CDR3 is CASSVEGTKETQYF. CDR3 sequence (DNA): TGTGCCAGCAGCGTGGAGGGAACTAAAGAGACCCAGTACTTC.

V usage is TRBV25-1 and J usage is TRBJ1-1; no definite D call. V lost 10 bases and J lost 7, with 10 bases in between. Germline V gene sequence: CDR1 MGHDK, CDR2 SYGVNS. The CDR3 covers 10 residues. CDR3 in DNA: TGTGCCACCTACAGTTATGAAGCTTTCTTT. Its protein is CATYSYEAFF.

The V call is TRBV5-1, the J call TRBJ1-5; a possible D gene is TRBD1 (5 bases). Germline-derived CDR1 and CDR2 are SGHRS and YFSETQ. This CDR3 has 14 amino acids. V shed 2 bases and J shed 4 bases, with 10 bases lying between them. CDR3 DNA sequence: TGCGCCAGCAGCTTTCTCGGGGGAAATCAGCCCCAGCATTTT. Translated: CASSFLGGNQPQHF.

V and J are TRBV11-2 and TRBJ2-3; D is uncertain. Between the trimmed V and J ends, which lost 3 bases and 2 bases, there was a span of 9 bases. Germline assignment: CDR1 SGHAT and CDR2 FQNNGV. The CDR3 consists of 14 residues. CDR3 sequence reads: CASSLRSSTDTQYF. CDR3 in DNA: TGTGCCAGCAGCTTGAGGAGCTCCACAGATACGCAGTATTTT.

Notes on this clone: The junction departs from the called germline gene at one end, perhaps through a read error. The chain is built from TRBV6-5 and TRBJ1-3; D unresolved. The CDR3 extends over 15 amino acids. Germline-derived CDR1 and CDR2 are MNHEY and SVGAGI. The CDR3 loop is CASKRDPHAGNTIYF. As DNA, the CDR3 is TGTGCCAGCAAAAGAGACCCCCACGCTGGGAACACCATATATTTT.

The V gene is TRBV30, the J gene TRBJ1-4, with TRBD1 as a possible D gene (6 bases). This CDR3 is 13 amino acids long. In germline, CDR1 is GTSNPN, CDR2 SVGIG (reference sequence). The ends were cut back, 0 bases at V and 7 bases at J, with 9 bases in the middle. The DNA for the CDR3 is TGTGCCTGGAGTGTACAGGGTAGTGAAAAACTGTTTTTT. Residues: CAWSVQGSEKLFF.

This clone appeared once. The V and J genes are TRBV7-2 and TRBJ1-2; a possible D gene is TRBD1 (5 bases). Deletions cut 5 bases from V and 4 bases from J, with 23 bases between. The CDR3 covers 17 residues. The V gene's germline CDR1 is SGHTA and CDR2 FQGNSA. CDR3 in amino acids: CASSPRSGHEGTYGYTF. For the CDR3, the DNA is TGTGCCAGCAGCCCCCGTTCCGGACATGAGGGGACCTATGGCTACACCTTC. Full variable domain (remainder filled in from reference TRBV7-2 and TRBJ1-2): GAGVSQSPSNKVTEKGKDVELRCDPISGHTALYWYRQSLGQGLEFLIYFQGNSAPDKSGLPSDRFSAERTGGSVSTLTIQRTQQEDSAVYLCASSPRSGHEGTYGYTFGSGTRLTVV.